This TCR beta chain emerged from a study of beta chain features in type 1 diabetes. Study-wide background: Cell yields, age and gender were similar between patients and healthy donors.

This clone has a handful of counts. Its specificity is not known. This CDR3 has 13 amino acids. The V gene lost 4 bases and the J gene lost 0 bases, with 6 bases spanning the gap. From germline, CDR1 is GTSNPN and CDR2 SVGIG (reference sequence). Reverse transcription of all isolated RNA meant that expressed TCRB transcripts were sequenced. Only in-frame clones appear in the TCRdb table, and some are missing; sequencing was by immunoSEQ multiplex PCR. In the table there are about 260,000 clones, 68% of which are singletons. Study-level findings and limits: Reduced insertions and increased deletions marked VDJ junctions in type 1 diabetes patients. Compared to healthy donors, patients appeared to have naive, central memory and Treg TCRB repertoires that were more alike.

This chain connects TRBV30 to TRBJ2-2; D may correspond to TRBD1 or TRBD2 (5 bases each). This receptor was obtained from a man aged 25-40 years in good health. The sample taken for sequencing was naive CD4+ T cells from blood. CDR3 nucleotides: TGTGCCTGGACGGGACCGAACACCGGGGAGCTGTTTTTT. It codes for CAWTGPNTGELFF.